A single sample gave rise to the 23 T cell receptor beta chains below, sequenced in a study of T cells in Graves' hyperthyroidism and ophthalmopathy. TCR beta CDR3 sequences were amplified from RNA transcripts. Researchers ran a first-round RT-PCR on the TCR CDR3 using the HTBI primer set. TCRdb re-derived calls from the multiplex PCR reads in MiXCR, one entry per CDR3 protein. The sample includes 350,000 to 400,000 distinct CDR3 sequences, approximately 17% of them seen just once. Source material: blood. The receptors here all came from a man between 18 and 35 years old with Graves' ophthalmopathy.

As to this clonotype: At one boundary the junction diverges from the germline segment, which might be a read error. This rearrangement joins TRBV20-1 to TRBJ1-3; D gene uncertain. From germline, CDR1 is DFQATT and CDR2 SNEGSKA (reference sequence). The CDR3 is 13 residues long. Here the CDR3 reads CGARVQSLNTIYF. In DNA, the CDR3 is TGCGGTGCAAGGGTCCAGTCCCTAAACACCATATATTTT.

As for this clonotype: One junction end disagrees with the germline gene, perhaps due to a read error. V and J are TRBV2 and TRBJ1-6, with 10 bases that match TRBD1. This CDR3 spans 16 amino acids. Germline CDR1 is SNHLY and CDR2 is FYNNEI. CDR3 region: CASTRQGARDNLPLHF. The CDR3 nucleotides read TGTGCCAGCACACGACAGGGGGCGCGGGATAATTTACCCCTCCACTTT.

Only a few counts were recorded for this clonotype. This chain joins TRBV19 and TRBJ1-2; the D gene is possibly TRBD1 (5 bases). The CDR3 runs 14 residues. V was clipped by 3 bases and J by 4 bases, with 12 bases between them. CDR1 and CDR2 (germline): LNHDA, SQIVND (reference sequence). The CDR3 region has the DNA TGTGCCAGTAGTATGGACGCAGGGAGCTATGGCTACACCTTC. As protein: CASSMDAGSYGYTF.

This clonotype was picked up a small number of times. This chain joins TRBV5-6 and TRBJ2-3; TRBD2 aligns across 11 bases. The ends lost 4 bases at V and 6 bases at J; junction bases unmatched: 4. The CDR3 has 14 amino acids. Germline loops: CDR1 SGHDT, CDR2 YYEEEE. The CDR3 loop reads CASSISGGADTQYF. In nucleotides, the CDR3 is TGTGCCAGCAGCATTAGCGGGGGGGCCGATACGCAGTATTTT.

Ten or more counts support this clonotype. This chain uses TRBV7-2 with TRBJ2-2, with D perhaps matching TRBD2 (5 bases). The ends were cut back, 3 bases at V and 0 bases at J, with 14 bases in the middle. The CDR3 has 17 amino acids. CDR1 SGHTA and CDR2 FQGNSA come from the germline V gene. The CDR3 bases are TGTGCCAGCAGCTTCCCCTTGGGAGCGGCGAACACCGGGGAGCTGTTTTTT. It encodes CASSFPLGAANTGELFF.

This chain uses TRBV12-3 or TRBV12-4 with TRBJ2-7, with TRBD1 matching over 12 bases. V shed 6 bases and J 7 bases; nucleotides not matched to a gene: 16. The CDR3 length is 17 residues. CDR3 in DNA: TGTGCCAGCAGCCCCAACTCCGGGGACAGGGGGCAGAGGGAGCAGTACTTC. Its translation: CASSPNSGDRGQREQYF.

V gene TRBV29-1 combines with J gene TRBJ2-3; D uncertain. V lost 8 bases, J lost 6 bases, and 21 bases lay in between. The CDR3 is 14 amino acids. Germline values: CDR1 SQVTM, CDR2 ANQGSEA. CDR3 sequence reads: CSSRAPGTPDTQYF. CDR3 nucleotide sequence: TGCAGCTCGAGAGCCCCGGGCACACCGGATACGCAGTATTTT.

The chain links TRBV28 to TRBJ2-1; 7 bases align to TRBD1. With 5 bases clipped from V and 5 bases from J, the junction kept 9 bases outside the gene matches. Germline V CDR1 and CDR2: MDHEN, SYDVKM. The CDR3 is made up of 15 amino acids. CDR3 amino acids: CASSPGGPPNNEQFF. DNA of the CDR3: TGTGCCAGCAGTCCAGGGGGTCCTCCTAACAATGAGCAGTTCTTC.

The chain couples TRBV19 to TRBJ1-6; D is undetermined. CDR3 length equals 14 residues. Germline V lookup: CDR1 LNHDA, CDR2 SQIVND (reference sequence). Trimming removed 3 bases at V and 8 bases at J, with 11 bases between. DNA of the CDR3: TGTGCCAGTAGTATTCGGACTGCTGATTCACCCCTCCACTTT. Its protein product is CASSIRTADSPLHF.

The chain links TRBV3-1 to TRBJ2-3, with unresolved D. This CDR3 comprises 15 residues. V lost 0 bases and J 1 base, leaving 8 bases between the germline ends. CDR1 and CDR2 from the germline V gene are LGHDT and YNNKEL (reference sequence). This CDR3 reads CASSQEKPRTDTQYF. Written as DNA, the CDR3 is TGTGCCAGCAGCCAAGAAAAGCCCCGCACAGATACGCAGTATTTT.

This clonotype has just a few counts. This chain uses TRBV18 with TRBJ1-1; TRBD1 might be the D (5 bases). Looked up from germline, CDR1 is KGHSH and CDR2 is LQKENI. This CDR3 has 15 amino acids. Trimming left V 4 bases short and J 6 bases short, with 18 bases between. This chain's CDR3 is CASSLDPRGVAEAFF. The CDR3 bases are TGTGCCAGCTCACTCGACCCGCGGGGGGTGGCTGAAGCTTTCTTT. Using reference TRBV18 and TRBJ1-1 for the parts outside the CDR3, the full variable domain is NAGVMQNPRHLVRRRGQEARLRCSPMKGHSHVYWYRQLPEEGLKFMVYLQKENIIDESGMPKERFSAEFPKEGPSILRIQQVVRGDSAAYFCASSLDPRGVAEAFFGQGTRLTVV.

The V and J genes are TRBV6-1 and TRBJ2-7; perhaps TRBD2 as D (6 bases). Germline V gives CDR1 MNHNS, CDR2 SASEGT. Trimming removed 2 bases from V and 5 bases from J, with 13 bases in between. CDR3 size: 14 residues. Here the CDR3 DNA reads TGTGCCAGCAGTGAATCACTAGCCCTCGACGAGCAGTACTTC. Its protein is CASSESLALDEQYF.

This clonotype has more than one count but fewer than ten. The V gene is TRBV28, the J gene TRBJ1-5, with D unresolved. The CDR3 totals 18 residues. Germline-derived CDR1 and CDR2 are MDHEN and SYDVKM. V was shortened by 4 bases and J by 2 bases, with 21 bases between the two germline ends. The CDR3 nucleotides read TGTGCCAGCAGTTCCCTTATAGTCCACAAGAAGGGCAATCAGCCCCAGCATTTT. Its protein product is CASSSLIVHKKGNQPQHF.

Only a few counts were recorded for this clonotype. V is TRBV20-1 and J is TRBJ2-7, with 12 bases fitting TRBD2. The length of the CDR3 is 16 residues. The germline V gene has CDR1 DFQATT and CDR2 SNEGSKA (reference sequence). V shed 6 bases and J 6 bases; nucleotides not matched to a gene: 15. The CDR3 reads CSARGASGGASVEQYF. CDR3 coding DNA: TGCAGTGCCCGCGGGGCTAGCGGGGGGGCGTCCGTCGAGCAGTACTTC.

Note on this clonotype: This may arise from a read error, as a much more abundant clone is one base away. J is TRBJ2-5 and V is TRBV20-1; D may correspond to TRBD1 or TRBD2 (5 bases each). V was clipped by 0 bases and J by 2 bases, with 13 bases between them. From germline, CDR1 is DFQATT and CDR2 SNEGSKA (reference sequence). CDR3 length equals 15 residues. CDR3 sequence: CSARDGDGVQETQYF. DNA of the CDR3: TGCAGTGCTAGAGATGGGGACGGGGTACAAGAGACCCAGTACTTC.

The genes are TRBV6-1 and TRBJ2-7; 11 bases align to TRBD1. Germline-derived CDR1 and CDR2 are MNHNS and SASEGT. V lost 6 bases and J lost 7; bases outside the gene matches: 5. CDR3 length equals 13 residues. The CDR3 spells CASRGQGASEQYF. The CDR3 DNA reads TGTGCCAGCAGAGGACAGGGGGCGAGTGAGCAGTACTTC.

V usage is TRBV9 and J usage is TRBJ2-5; 14 bases line up with TRBD2. Germline-derived CDR1 and CDR2 are SGDLS and YYNGEE. J was trimmed by 7 bases and V by 2 bases; bases with no gene match: 7. This CDR3 has 16 amino acids. CDR3 residues: CASSVGTSGGLGTQYF. The CDR3 nucleotides read TGTGCCAGCAGCGTGGGGACTAGCGGGGGATTGGGGACCCAGTACTTC.

This clonotype was detected a few times. The V gene is TRBV10-1, the J gene TRBJ1-5, with 9 bases lining up with TRBD1. The CDR3 totals 18 residues. Germline loops: CDR1 WNHNN, CDR2 SYGVQD (reference sequence). J gave up 3 bases and V 2 bases, and 11 bases lay outside the gene matches. CDR3 in DNA: TGCGCCAGCAGTGAGATAGCGCGCGGGGACAGGGTCAATCAGCCCCAGCATTTT. Encoded protein: CASSEIARGDRVNQPQHF.

This clonotype was recorded many times. This sequence joins TRBV5-5 and TRBJ1-5; 7 bases map to TRBD1. The CDR3 runs to 15 residues. Germline trimming cut 0 bases from V and 3 bases from J; bases unmatched to any gene: 3. Germline V gene data show CDR1 as SGHKS and CDR2 as YYEKEE (reference sequence). The CDR3 DNA sequence: TGTGCCAGCAGCTTGGAAGGGGGCGACAATCAGCCCCAGCATTTT. Protein sequence: CASSLEGGDNQPQHF.

The chain couples TRBV11-3 to TRBJ2-7, with TRBD2 identical over 10 bases. Germline lookup yields CDR1 SGHNT and CDR2 YENEEA. The CDR3 has 15 residues. V lost 6 bases, J lost 0 bases, and 5 bases stayed unmatched. The CDR3 DNA follows: TGTGCCAGCAGTCCAGGGACTAGCGACTCCTACGAGCAGTACTTC. Protein product: CASSPGTSDSYEQYF.

This clonotype showed up many times. This chain connects TRBV2 to TRBJ2-1; D might be TRBD1 (5 bases). The CDR3 consists of 15 residues. Germline-derived CDR1 and CDR2 are SNHLY and FYNNEI. V shed 2 bases and J shed 0 bases, with 8 bases lying between them. In DNA form, the CDR3 reads TGTGCCAGCAGTGAATTGCAGGGCTCCTACAATGAGCAGTTCTTC. Translated, it gives CASSELQGSYNEQFF. The full variable domain, in which reference TRBV2 and TRBJ2-1 provide the parts outside the CDR3, is EPEVTQTPSHQVTQMGQEVILRCVPISNHLYFYWYRQILGQKVEFLVSFYNNEISEKSEIFDDQFSVERPDGSNFTLKIRSTKLEDSAMYFCASSELQGSYNEQFFGPGTRLTVL.

This clonotype was seen only a few times. The J gene is TRBJ2-3, the V gene TRBV5-4, with D maybe TRBD1 (5 bases). This CDR3 is built from 14 residues. Germline V gene data show CDR1 as SGHNT and CDR2 as YYREEE (reference sequence). V was trimmed by 2 bases and J by 3 bases, leaving 10 bases between them. CDR3 DNA sequence: TGTGCCAGCAGCTTTGGTCAGGGTACAGATACGCAGTATTTT. Translation gives CASSFGQGTDTQYF.

This clonotype was observed at least ten times. This chain links TRBV6-2 or TRBV6-3 with TRBJ2-7; 8 nucleotides align to TRBD2. V dropped 8 bases and J dropped 3; count of bases not matched to a gene: 6. The CDR3 has 13 amino acids. The V gene's germline CDR1 is MNHEY and CDR2 SVGEGT. As DNA, the CDR3 is TGTGCCAGCCGCCGGGGGGGGAACTACGAGCAGTACTTC. Its protein is CASRRGGNYEQYF.